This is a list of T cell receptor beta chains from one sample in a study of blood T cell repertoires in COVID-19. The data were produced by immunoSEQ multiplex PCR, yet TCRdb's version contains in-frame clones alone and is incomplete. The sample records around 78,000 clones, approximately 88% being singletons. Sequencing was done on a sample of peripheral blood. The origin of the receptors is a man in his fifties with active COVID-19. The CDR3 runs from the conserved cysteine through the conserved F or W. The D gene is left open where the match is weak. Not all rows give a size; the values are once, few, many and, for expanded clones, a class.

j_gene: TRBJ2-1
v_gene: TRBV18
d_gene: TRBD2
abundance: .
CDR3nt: TGTGCCAGCTCACCGACGTGGGAGGGCCCCTACAATGAGCAGTTCTTC
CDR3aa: CASSPTWEGPYNEQFF

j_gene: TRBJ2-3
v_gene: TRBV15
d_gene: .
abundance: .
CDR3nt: TGTGCCACCAGCAGAGACAACGGAGGTAAAAGATCAGATACGCAGTATTTT
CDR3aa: CATSRDNGGKRSDTQYF

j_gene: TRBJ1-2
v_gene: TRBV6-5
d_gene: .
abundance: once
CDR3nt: TGTGCCAGCCTCCCCGGGGGATCCGTAAGGGGCTACACCTTC
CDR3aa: CASLPGGSVRGYTF

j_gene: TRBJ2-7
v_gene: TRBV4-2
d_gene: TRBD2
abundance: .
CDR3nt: TGTGCCAGCAGCCAAACAGGAGGGCCTAGCGGAAGCTCCTACGAGCAGTACTTC
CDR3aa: CASSQTGGPSGSSYEQYF

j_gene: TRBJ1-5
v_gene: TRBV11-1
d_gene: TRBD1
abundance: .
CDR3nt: TGTGCCAGCAGCACGACAGGGTTCAATCAGCCCCAGCATTTT
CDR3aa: CASSTTGFNQPQHF

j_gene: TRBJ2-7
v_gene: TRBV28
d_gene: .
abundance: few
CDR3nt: TGTGCCAGCAGTGTAACCGTGGAGAGGAGCTCCTACGAGCAGTACTTC
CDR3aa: CASSVTVERSSYEQYF

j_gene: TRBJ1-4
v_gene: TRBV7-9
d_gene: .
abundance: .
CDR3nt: TGTGCCAGCAGCTTAGAGGGAGGGGGAGATCTGTTTTTT
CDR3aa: CASSLEGGGDLFF

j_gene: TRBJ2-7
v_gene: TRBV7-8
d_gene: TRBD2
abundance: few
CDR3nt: TGTGCCAGCGATCGGCTAGCGGGTTACGAGCAGTACTTC
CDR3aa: CASDRLAGYEQYF

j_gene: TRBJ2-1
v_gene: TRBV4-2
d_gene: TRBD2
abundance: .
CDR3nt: TGTGCCAGCAGCCCCCCGGGGGGGGGAGATGCCTACAATGAGCAGTTCTTC
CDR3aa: CASSPPGGGDAYNEQFF

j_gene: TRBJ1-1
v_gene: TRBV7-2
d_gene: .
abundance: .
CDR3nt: TGTGCCAGCAGCTTAGGACAGAACACTGAAGCTTTCTTT
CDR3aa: CASSLGQNTEAFF

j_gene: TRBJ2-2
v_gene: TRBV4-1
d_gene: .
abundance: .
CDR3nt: TGCGCCAGCAGCCAAGAGGGGCATACGAACACCGGGGAGCTGTTTTTT
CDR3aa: CASSQEGHTNTGELFF

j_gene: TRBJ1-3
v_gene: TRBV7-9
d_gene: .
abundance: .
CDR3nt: TGTGCCAGCAGCTTGGCAGGGGCACCCTCTGGAAACACCATATATTTT
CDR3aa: CASSLAGAPSGNTIYF

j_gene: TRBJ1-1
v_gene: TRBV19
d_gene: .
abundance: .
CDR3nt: TGTGCCAGTAGTCAAGGGGTCGTGTGGGACACTGAAGCTTTCTTT
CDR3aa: CASSQGVVWDTEAFF

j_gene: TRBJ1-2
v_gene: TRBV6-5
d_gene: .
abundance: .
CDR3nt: TGTGCCAGCAGTTATGGGGGCGGCTATGGCTACACCTTC
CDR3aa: CASSYGGGYGYTF

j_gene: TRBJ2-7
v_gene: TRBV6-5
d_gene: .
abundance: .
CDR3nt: TGTGCCAGCAGTTACAGGCGGGCCACCTACGAGCAGTACTTC
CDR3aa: CASSYRRATYEQYF

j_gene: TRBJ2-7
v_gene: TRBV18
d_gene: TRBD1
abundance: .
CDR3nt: TGTGCCAGCTCACCCGGGGACAGGCCCCTCAACTATGAGCAGTACTTC
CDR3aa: CASSPGDRPLNYEQYF